Described below is a single T cell receptor (beta chain) sequence and its context. This record belongs to a study of blood T cell repertoires in COVID-19. The CDR3 loop spans 14 amino acids. The V and J ends lost 7 bases and 0 bases respectively, with 9 bases between them. Germline CDR1 MDHEN, CDR2 SYDVKM. Only in-frame clones appear in the TCRdb table, and some are missing; sequencing was by immunoSEQ multiplex PCR. In the table there are about 170,000 clones, 83% of which are singletons. The sequenced material came from peripheral blood. The rearrangement uses TRBV28 and TRBJ1-4; no firm D call. This TCR derives from a woman aged 70-85 years who had recovered from COVID-19. The CDR3 region is CASTSLATNEKLFF. CDR3 nucleotide sequence: TGTGCCAGCACTTCACTTGCAACTAATGAAAAACTGTTTTTT.